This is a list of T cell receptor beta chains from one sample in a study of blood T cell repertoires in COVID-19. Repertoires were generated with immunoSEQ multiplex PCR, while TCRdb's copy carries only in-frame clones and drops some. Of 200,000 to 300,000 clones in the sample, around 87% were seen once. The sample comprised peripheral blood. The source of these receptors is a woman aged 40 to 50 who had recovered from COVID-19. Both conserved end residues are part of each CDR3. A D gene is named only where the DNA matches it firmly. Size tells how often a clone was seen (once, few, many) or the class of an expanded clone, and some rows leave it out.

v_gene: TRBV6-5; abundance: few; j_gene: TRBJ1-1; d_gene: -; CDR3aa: CASSSRVANTEAFF; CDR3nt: TGTGCCAGCAGTAGCAGGGTTGCGAACACTGAAGCTTTCTTT
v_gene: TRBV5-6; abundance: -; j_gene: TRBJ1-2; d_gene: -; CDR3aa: CASRAGVDYGYTF; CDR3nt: TGTGCCAGCAGGGCAGGGGTGGACTATGGCTACACCTTC
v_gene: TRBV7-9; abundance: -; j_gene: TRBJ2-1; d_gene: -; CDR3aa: CASSARGGENEQFF; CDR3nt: TGTGCCAGCAGCGCCCGGGGAGGAGAGAATGAGCAGTTCTTC
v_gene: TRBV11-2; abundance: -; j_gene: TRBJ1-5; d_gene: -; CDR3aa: CASSPTGSNQPQHF; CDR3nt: TGTGCCAGCAGCCCCACAGGGAGCAATCAGCCCCAGCATTTT
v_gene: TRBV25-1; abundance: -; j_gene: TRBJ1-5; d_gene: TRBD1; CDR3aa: CASSEWTGNQPQHF; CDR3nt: TGTGCCAGCAGTGAATGGACAGGGAATCAGCCCCAGCATTTT
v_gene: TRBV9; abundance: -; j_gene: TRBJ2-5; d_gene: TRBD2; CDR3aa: CASSPLGTSLETQYF; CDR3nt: TGTGCCAGCAGCCCCCTCGGGACTAGCTTGGAGACCCAGTACTTC
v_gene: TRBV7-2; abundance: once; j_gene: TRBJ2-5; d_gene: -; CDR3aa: CASSLAPGTQYF; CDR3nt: TGTGCCAGCAGCTTAGCCCCCGGGACCCAGTACTTC
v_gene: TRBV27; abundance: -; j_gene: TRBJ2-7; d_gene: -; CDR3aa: CASSPTASYEQYF; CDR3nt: TGTGCCAGCAGCCCGACAGCCTCCTACGAGCAGTACTTC
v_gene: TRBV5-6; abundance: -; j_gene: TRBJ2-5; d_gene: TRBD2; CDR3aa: CASSFKLAGGLETQYF; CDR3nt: TGTGCCAGCAGCTTTAAACTAGCGGGGGGGCTGGAGACCCAGTACTTC
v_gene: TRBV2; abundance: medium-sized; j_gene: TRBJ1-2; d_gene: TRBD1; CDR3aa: CASSDSKDRGETNYGYTF; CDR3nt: TGTGCCAGCAGTGATAGTAAGGACAGGGGCGAAACCAACTATGGCTACACCTTC
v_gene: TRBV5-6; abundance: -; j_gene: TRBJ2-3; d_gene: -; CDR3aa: CASSPIARGPSTDTQYF; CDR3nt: TGTGCCAGCAGCCCGATCGCCAGGGGCCCTAGCACAGATACGCAGTATTTT
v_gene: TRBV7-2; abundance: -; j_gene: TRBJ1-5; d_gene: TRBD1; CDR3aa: CASSSGTVNQPQHF; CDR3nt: TGTGCCAGCAGCTCCGGGACAGTGAATCAGCCCCAGCATTTT
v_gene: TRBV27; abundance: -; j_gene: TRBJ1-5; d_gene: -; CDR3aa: CASSLLGDSQPQHF; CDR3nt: TGTGCCAGCAGTTTATTAGGGGACTCCCAGCCCCAGCATTTT
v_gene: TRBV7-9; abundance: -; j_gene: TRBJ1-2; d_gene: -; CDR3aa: CASSSGEGPYGYTF; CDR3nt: TGTGCCAGCAGCTCTGGGGAGGGGCCCTATGGCTACACCTTC
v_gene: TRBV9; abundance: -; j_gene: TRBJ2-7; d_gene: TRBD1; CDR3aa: CASSAQSTGGEQYF; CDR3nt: TGTGCCAGCAGCGCCCAATCGACAGGGGGCGAGCAGTACTTC